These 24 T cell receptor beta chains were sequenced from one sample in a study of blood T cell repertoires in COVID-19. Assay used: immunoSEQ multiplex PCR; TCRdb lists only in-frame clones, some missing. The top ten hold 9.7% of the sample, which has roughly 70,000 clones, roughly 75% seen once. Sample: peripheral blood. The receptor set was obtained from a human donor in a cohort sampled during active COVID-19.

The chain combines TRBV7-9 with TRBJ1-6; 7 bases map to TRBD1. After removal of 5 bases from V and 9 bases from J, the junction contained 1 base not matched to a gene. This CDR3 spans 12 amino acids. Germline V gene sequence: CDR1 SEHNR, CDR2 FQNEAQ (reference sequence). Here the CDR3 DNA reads TGTGCCAGCAGCACAGGGGTTTCACCCCTCCACTTT. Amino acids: CASSTGVSPLHF.

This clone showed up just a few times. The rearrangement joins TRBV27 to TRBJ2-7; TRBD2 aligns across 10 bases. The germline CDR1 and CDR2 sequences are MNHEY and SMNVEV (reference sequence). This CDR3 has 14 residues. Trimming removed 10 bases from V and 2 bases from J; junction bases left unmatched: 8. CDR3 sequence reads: CATGGTSATYEQYF. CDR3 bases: TGTGCCACTGGGGGGACTAGCGCAACCTACGAGCAGTACTTC.

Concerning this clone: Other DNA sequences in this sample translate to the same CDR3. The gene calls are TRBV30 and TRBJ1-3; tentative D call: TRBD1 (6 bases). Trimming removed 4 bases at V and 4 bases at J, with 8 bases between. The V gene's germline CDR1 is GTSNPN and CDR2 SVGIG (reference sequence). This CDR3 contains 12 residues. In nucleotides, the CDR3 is TGTGCCTGGATGGACAGCGGAAACACCATATATTTT. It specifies CAWMDSGNTIYF.

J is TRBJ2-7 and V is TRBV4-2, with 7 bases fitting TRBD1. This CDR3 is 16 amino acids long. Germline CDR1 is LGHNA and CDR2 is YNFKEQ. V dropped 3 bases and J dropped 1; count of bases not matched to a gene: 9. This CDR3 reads CASSHSGDRVSYEQYF. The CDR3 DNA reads TGTGCCAGCAGCCATTCGGGCGACAGGGTGTCCTACGAGCAGTACTTC.

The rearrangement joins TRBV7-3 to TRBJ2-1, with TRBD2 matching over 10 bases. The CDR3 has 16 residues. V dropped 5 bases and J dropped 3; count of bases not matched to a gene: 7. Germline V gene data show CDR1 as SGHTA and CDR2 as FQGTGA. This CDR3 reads CASSQAGGLSYNEQFF. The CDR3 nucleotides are TGTGCCAGCAGCCAAGCGGGAGGGCTTAGCTACAATGAGCAGTTCTTC.

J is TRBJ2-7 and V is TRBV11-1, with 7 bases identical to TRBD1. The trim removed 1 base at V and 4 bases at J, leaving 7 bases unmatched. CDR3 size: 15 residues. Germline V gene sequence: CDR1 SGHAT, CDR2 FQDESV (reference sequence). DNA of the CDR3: TGTGCCAGCAGCTTAGGACAGGGCAACATTTACGAGCAGTACTTC. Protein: CASSLGQGNIYEQYF.

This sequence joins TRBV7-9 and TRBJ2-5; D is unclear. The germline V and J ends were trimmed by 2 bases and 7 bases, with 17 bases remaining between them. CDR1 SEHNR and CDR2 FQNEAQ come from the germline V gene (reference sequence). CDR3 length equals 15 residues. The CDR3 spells CASSLPAPRVGTQYF. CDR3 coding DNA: TGTGCCAGCAGCTTACCCGCCCCTCGGGTCGGGACCCAGTACTTC.

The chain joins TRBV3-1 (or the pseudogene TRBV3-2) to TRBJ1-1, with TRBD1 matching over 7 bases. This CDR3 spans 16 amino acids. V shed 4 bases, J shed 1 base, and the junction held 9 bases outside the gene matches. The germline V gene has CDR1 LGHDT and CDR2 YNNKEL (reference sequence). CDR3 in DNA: TGTGCCAGCAGCCCATTCAGGGGACAGCAGAACACTGAAGCTTTCTTT. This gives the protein CASSPFRGQQNTEAFF.

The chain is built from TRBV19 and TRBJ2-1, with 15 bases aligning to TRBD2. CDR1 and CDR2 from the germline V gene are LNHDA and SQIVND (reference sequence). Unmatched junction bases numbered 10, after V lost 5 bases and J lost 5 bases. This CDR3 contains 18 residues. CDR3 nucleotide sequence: TGTGCCAGTAGTCTGCGGACTAGCGGGAGGGCCCTTAACAATGAGCAGTTCTTC. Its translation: CASSLRTSGRALNNEQFF.

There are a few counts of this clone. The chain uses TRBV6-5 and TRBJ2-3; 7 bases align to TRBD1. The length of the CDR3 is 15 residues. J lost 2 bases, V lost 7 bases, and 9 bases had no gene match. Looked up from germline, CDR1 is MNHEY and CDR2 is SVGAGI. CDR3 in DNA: TGTGCCAGCAACCCAGGGGGTTGGGACACAGATACGCAGTATTTT. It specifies CASNPGGWDTDTQYF.

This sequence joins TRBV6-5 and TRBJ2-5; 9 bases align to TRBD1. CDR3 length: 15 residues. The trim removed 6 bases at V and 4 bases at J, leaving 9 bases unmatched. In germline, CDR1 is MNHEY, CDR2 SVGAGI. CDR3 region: CASSPGTGRLETQYF. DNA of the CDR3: TGTGCCAGCAGCCCCGGGACAGGGCGCCTAGAGACCCAGTACTTC.

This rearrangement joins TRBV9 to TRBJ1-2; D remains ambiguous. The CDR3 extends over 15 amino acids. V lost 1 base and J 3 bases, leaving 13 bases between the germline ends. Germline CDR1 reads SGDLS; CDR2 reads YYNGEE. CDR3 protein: CASSVYQASDYGYTF. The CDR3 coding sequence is TGTGCCAGCAGCGTATACCAGGCATCGGACTATGGCTACACCTTC.

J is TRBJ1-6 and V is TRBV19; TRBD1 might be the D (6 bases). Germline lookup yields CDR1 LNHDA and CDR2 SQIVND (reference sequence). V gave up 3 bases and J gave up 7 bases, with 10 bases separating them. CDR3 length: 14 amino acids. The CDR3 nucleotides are TGTGCCAGTAGTATCCGAGACAGGAATTCACCCCTCCACTTT. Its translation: CASSIRDRNSPLHF.

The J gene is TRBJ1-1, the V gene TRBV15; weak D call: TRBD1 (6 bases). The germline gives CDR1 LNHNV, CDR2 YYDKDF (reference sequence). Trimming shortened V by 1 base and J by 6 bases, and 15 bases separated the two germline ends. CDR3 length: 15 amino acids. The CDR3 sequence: CATSRGAGGRPEAFF. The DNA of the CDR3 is TGTGCCACCAGCAGAGGTGCGGGGGGCCGGCCTGAAGCTTTCTTT.

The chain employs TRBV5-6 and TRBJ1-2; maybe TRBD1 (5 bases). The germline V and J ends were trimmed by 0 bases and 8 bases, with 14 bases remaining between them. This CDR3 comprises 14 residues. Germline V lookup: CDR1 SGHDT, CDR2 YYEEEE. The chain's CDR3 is CASSLDLLKGGYTF. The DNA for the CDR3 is TGTGCCAGCAGCTTGGACCTACTGAAGGGGGGCTACACCTTC.

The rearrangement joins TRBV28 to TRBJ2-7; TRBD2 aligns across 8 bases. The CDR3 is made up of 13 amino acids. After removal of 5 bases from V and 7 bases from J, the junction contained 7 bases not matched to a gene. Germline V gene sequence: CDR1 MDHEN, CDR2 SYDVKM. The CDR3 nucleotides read TGTGCCAGCAGTCCCGGGGGGGTGCGGGAGCAGTACTTC. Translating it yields CASSPGGVREQYF.

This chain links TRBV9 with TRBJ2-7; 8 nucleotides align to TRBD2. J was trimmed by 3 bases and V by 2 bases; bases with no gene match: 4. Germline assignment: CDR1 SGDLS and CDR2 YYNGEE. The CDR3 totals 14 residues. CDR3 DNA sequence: TGTGCCAGCAGCGTCGATACTAGCGGCTACGAGCAGTACTTC. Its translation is CASSVDTSGYEQYF.

This chain's CDR3 is CASSRDRGGNQPQHF. The CDR3 DNA reads as TGTGCCAGCAGCCGGGACAGGGGTGGGAATCAGCCCCAGCATTTT. This chain joins TRBV3-1 (or the pseudogene TRBV3-2) and TRBJ1-5, with TRBD1 matching 10 bases. The V gene's germline CDR1 is LGHDT and CDR2 YNNKEL (reference sequence). CDR3 length equals 15 residues. V was pared by 4 bases and J by 4 bases, with 4 bases of the junction left unmatched.

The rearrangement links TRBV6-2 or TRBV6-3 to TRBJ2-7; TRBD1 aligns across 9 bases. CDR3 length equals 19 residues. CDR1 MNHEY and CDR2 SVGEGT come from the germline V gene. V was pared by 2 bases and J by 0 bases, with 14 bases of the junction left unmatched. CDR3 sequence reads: CASSYPTLWTGESSYEQYF. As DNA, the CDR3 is TGTGCCAGCAGTTACCCCACCCTCTGGACAGGGGAGAGCTCCTACGAGCAGTACTTC.

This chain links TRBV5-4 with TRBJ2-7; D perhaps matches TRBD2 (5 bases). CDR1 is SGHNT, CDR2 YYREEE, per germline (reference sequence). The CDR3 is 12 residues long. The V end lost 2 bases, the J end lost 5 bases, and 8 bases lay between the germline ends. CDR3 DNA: TGTGCCAGCAGCTTCCGAGGGAACGAGCAGTACTTC. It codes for CASSFRGNEQYF.

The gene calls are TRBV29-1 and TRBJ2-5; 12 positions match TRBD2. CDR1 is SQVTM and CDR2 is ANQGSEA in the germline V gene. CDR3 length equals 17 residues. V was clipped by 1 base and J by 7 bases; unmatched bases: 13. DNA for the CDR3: TGCAGCGTTGAAGGGCTGACTAGCGGGAGCCCAGTGGGGACCCAGTACTTC. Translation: CSVEGLTSGSPVGTQYF.

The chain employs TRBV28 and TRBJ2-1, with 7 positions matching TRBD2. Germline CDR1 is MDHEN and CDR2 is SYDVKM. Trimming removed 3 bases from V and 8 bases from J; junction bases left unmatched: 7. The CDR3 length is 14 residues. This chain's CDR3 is CASSFRGGNDEQFF. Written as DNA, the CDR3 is TGTGCCAGCAGTTTTCGCGGGGGAAATGATGAGCAGTTCTTC.

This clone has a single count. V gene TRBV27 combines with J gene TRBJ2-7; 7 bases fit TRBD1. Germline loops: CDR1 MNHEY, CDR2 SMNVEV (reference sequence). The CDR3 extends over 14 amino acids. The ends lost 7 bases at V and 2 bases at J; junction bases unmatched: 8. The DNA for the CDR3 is TGTGCCAGCACCCTACGGACAGGAACCTACGAGCAGTACTTC. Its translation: CASTLRTGTYEQYF.

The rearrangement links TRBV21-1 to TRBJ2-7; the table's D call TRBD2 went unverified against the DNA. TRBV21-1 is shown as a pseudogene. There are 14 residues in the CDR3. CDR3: CASNEREGPHGQYF. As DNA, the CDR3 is TGTGCCAGTAACGAGCGGGAGGGCCCTCACGGGCAGTACTTC.